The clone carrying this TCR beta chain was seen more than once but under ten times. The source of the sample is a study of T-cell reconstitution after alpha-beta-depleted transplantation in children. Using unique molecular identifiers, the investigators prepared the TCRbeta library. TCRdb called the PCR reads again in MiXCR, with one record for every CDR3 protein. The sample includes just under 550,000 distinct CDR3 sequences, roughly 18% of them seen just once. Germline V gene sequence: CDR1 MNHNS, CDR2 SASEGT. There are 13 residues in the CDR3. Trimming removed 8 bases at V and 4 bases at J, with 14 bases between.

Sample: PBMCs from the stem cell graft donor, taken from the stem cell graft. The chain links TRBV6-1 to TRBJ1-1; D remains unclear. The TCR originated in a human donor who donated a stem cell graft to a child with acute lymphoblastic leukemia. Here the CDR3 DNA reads TGTGCCAGCGGAATGGCGCTTACCACTGAAGCTTTCTTT. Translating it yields CASGMALTTEAFF.